These 19 T cell receptor beta chains originate from one sample sequenced in a study of shared clonotypes between healthy human individuals. Data came from immunoSEQ multiplex PCR; TCRdb stores just in-frame clones and leaves some out. The sample shows 2.3 million or so clones, approximately 95% of them seen only once. What was sequenced was naive CD4+ T cells from PBMCs. Stated subset: CD45RA+ positively selected. Receptor source: a man between 18 and 29 years old in good health. Some clones in this sample may be carry-over from other donors' samples.

The chain uses TRBV28 and TRBJ2-7; 7 bases match TRBD1. The trim removed 5 bases at V and 1 base at J, leaving 8 bases unmatched. The CDR3 length is 15 residues. Germline lookup yields CDR1 MDHEN and CDR2 SYDVKM. The DNA of the CDR3 is TGTGCCAGCAGTCAAACAGGGGAGCGGTCCTACGAGCAGTACTTC. It encodes CASSQTGERSYEQYF.

On this clone itself: The same CDR3 also results from other DNA sequences found in this sample. V usage is TRBV7-3 and J usage is TRBJ2-3; D is undetermined. V was clipped by 0 bases and J by 2 bases, with 9 bases between them. The length of the CDR3 is 15 residues. Germline assignment: CDR1 SGHTA and CDR2 FQGTGA. CDR3 DNA sequence: TGTGCCAGCAGCTTAACATCTGGGCCCACAGATACGCAGTATTTT. Its protein product is CASSLTSGPTDTQYF.

This chain connects TRBV28 to TRBJ2-1; 8 positions match TRBD1. Germline trimming cut 6 bases from V and 2 bases from J; bases unmatched to any gene: 6. Germline CDR1 reads MDHEN; CDR2 reads SYDVKM. The length of the CDR3 is 15 residues. The CDR3 coding sequence is TGTGCCAGCAGGCTACAGGGGGGCACCTACAATGAGCAGTTCTTC. This translates into CASRLQGGTYNEQFF.

The chain links TRBV4-2 to TRBJ2-7, with 7 bases fitting TRBD1. CDR3 length: 13 residues. J was trimmed by 4 bases and V by 4 bases; bases with no gene match: 4. Germline CDR1 reads LGHNA; CDR2 reads YNFKEQ. The CDR3 spells CASSRGQQYEQYF. The CDR3 DNA follows: TGTGCCAGCAGCCGGGGACAGCAGTACGAGCAGTACTTC.

The chain combines TRBV7-3 with TRBJ2-3; D unresolved. The V gene lost 5 bases and the J gene lost 0 bases, with 18 bases spanning the gap. Germline V gives CDR1 SGHTA, CDR2 FQGTGA. The length of the CDR3 is 17 residues. CDR3 loop: CASSLLPIRSSTDTQYF. DNA of the CDR3: TGTGCCAGCAGCCTACTTCCGATCCGGAGCAGCACAGATACGCAGTATTTT.

The chain links TRBV6-5 to TRBJ2-1; TRBD2 matches at 8 bases. CDR3 length equals 16 residues. V lost 2 bases to trimming and J lost 9 bases; unmatched junction nucleotides: 12. Per the germline V gene, CDR1 is MNHEY and CDR2 is SVGAGI. CDR3 sequence: CASSYGITTAGGEQFF. CDR3 DNA sequence: TGTGCCAGCAGTTACGGGATAACCACGGCGGGGGGTGAGCAGTTCTTC.

V and J are TRBV11-2 and TRBJ2-2; no reliable D call. V was trimmed by 5 bases and J by 0 bases, leaving 10 bases between them. The germline gives CDR1 SGHAT, CDR2 FQNNGV. This CDR3 region has 15 residues. For the CDR3, the DNA is TGTGCCAGCAGCGCAACCGGAACGAACACCGGGGAGCTGTTTTTT. It specifies CASSATGTNTGELFF.

CDR3 nucleotides: TGTGCCAGCAGCTTGGCTGGGACTGGAAACACCATATATTTT. It encodes CASSLAGTGNTIYF. The chain has TRBV5-5 and TRBJ1-3; no firm D call. This CDR3 has 14 amino acids. Trimming removed 0 bases at V and 2 bases at J, with 6 bases between. CDR1 and CDR2 (germline): SGHKS, YYEKEE (reference sequence).

This chain joins TRBV19 and TRBJ2-1; possibly TRBD2 for D (5 bases). The ends were cut back, 0 bases at V and 14 bases at J, with 11 bases in the middle. This CDR3 spans 12 amino acids. The V gene's germline CDR1 is LNHDA and CDR2 SQIVND (reference sequence). CDR3 DNA sequence: TGTGCCAGTAGTATAGACGGTAAGAGGGAGTTCTTC. Translated, it gives CASSIDGKREFF.

The chain has TRBV28 and TRBJ2-5; D gene ambiguous. This CDR3 comprises 15 residues. Trimming pared 2 bases from V and 5 bases from J, leaving 15 bases between. CDR1 is MDHEN and CDR2 is SYDVKM in the germline V gene. For the CDR3, the DNA is TGTGCCAGCAGTTTAGGCGATGCGGTCCTGGAGACCCAGTACTTC. This translates into CASSLGDAVLETQYF.

V gene TRBV2 combines with J gene TRBJ2-1; 11 bases align to TRBD2. The germline gives CDR1 SNHLY, CDR2 FYNNEI. The CDR3 has 15 residues. Germline trimming cut 5 bases from V and 7 bases from J; bases unmatched to any gene: 7. The CDR3 DNA reads TGTGCCAGCAGTATTATAGCGGGAGGGTTGAATGAGCAGTTCTTC. This codes for CASSIIAGGLNEQFF. Full variable domain (rest looked up from reference TRBV2 and TRBJ2-1): EPEVTQTPSHQVTQMGQEVILRCVPISNHLYFYWYRQILGQKVEFLVSFYNNEISEKSEIFDDQFSVERPDGSNFTLKIRSTKLEDSAMYFCASSIIAGGLNEQFFGPGTRLTVL.

This chain links TRBV30 with TRBJ1-1; 8 bases are shared with TRBD1. Looked up from germline, CDR1 is GTSNPN and CDR2 is SVGIG (reference sequence). V lost 3 bases, J lost 4 bases, and 16 bases stayed unmatched. The CDR3 runs to 17 residues. The CDR3 region is CAWSPPGQVLIGTEAFF. The CDR3 DNA follows: TGTGCCTGGAGCCCCCCGGGACAGGTACTTATCGGCACTGAAGCTTTCTTT.

The V call is TRBV6-1, the J call TRBJ1-1; 9 bases match TRBD1. Germline CDR1 is MNHNS and CDR2 is SASEGT. CDR3 length: 14 residues. V dropped 5 bases and J dropped 3; count of bases not matched to a gene: 4. The CDR3 coding sequence is TGTGCCAGCAGTTCGGGACAGGGTTACACTGAAGCTTTCTTT. The encoded protein is CASSSGQGYTEAFF.

The V and J genes are TRBV5-6 and TRBJ2-7; D might be TRBD2 (5 bases). Trimming stripped 4 bases from V and 7 bases from J, with 15 bases between. The CDR3 consists of 13 residues. Germline lookup yields CDR1 SGHDT and CDR2 YYEEEE. The CDR3, as DNA: TGTGCCAGCAGCCCGAACGGGCGCGGGGAGCAGTACTTC. This sequence encodes CASSPNGRGEQYF.

The chain is built from TRBV5-1 and TRBJ2-3, with 12 nucleotides matching TRBD2. The germline CDR1 and CDR2 sequences are SGHRS and YFSETQ. The CDR3 contains 17 residues. Trimming took 4 bases from V and 2 from J; bases not matched to a gene: 8. In DNA form, the CDR3 reads TGCGCCAGCAGCCCAATCAGGACTAGCGGGGCCACAGATACGCAGTATTTT. Translated: CASSPIRTSGATDTQYF.

Regarding this clone: The same CDR3 is also encoded by other DNA sequences in this sample. V and J are TRBV18 and TRBJ2-3; D not certain. V lost 0 bases, J lost 0 bases, and 4 bases lay in between. The CDR3 is made up of 14 amino acids. CDR1 is KGHSH, CDR2 LQKENI, per germline. The CDR3 DNA sequence: TGTGCCAGCTCACCACCTAGCAGCACAGATACGCAGTATTTT. Encoded protein: CASSPPSSTDTQYF.

Regarding this clone: In the same sample, other DNA sequences code for this CDR3. This rearrangement joins TRBV6-5 to TRBJ1-1; weak D call: TRBD1 (5 bases). The CDR3 runs to 13 residues. Germline V gene sequence: CDR1 MNHEY, CDR2 SVGAGI. Trimming removed 5 bases from V and 0 bases from J, with 7 bases in between. The CDR3 region is CASSRDLNTEAFF. CDR3 sequence (DNA): TGTGCCAGCAGTCGGGACCTGAACACTGAAGCTTTCTTT.

This clone was observed a few times. This specimen includes other DNA sequences encoding the same CDR3. CDR3 coding DNA: TGCAGCGTGGGGACACTAGCCAAAAACATTCAGTACTTC. Amino acid sequence: CSVGTLAKNIQYF. The V gene is TRBV29-1, the J gene TRBJ2-4, with D possibly TRBD1 on 6 matching bases. Germline V lookup: CDR1 SQVTM, CDR2 ANQGSEA. The germline V and J ends were trimmed by 6 bases and 0 bases, with 9 bases remaining between them. The CDR3 covers 13 residues.

This chain links TRBV6-1 with TRBJ2-7, with 9 bases lining up with TRBD1. V lost 11 bases and J lost 0; bases outside the gene matches: 11. Germline assignment: CDR1 MNHNS and CDR2 SASEGT. This CDR3 has 15 amino acids. The CDR3 DNA is TGTGCCTCAGGGACAGGGCCCGTTAGCTCCTACGAGCAGTACTTC. Translation: CASGTGPVSSYEQYF.